This TCR beta chain was retrieved from a study of identical twins. Whole-study results and caveats: Twins shared beta out-of-frame sequences in excess, but this excess was weaker. Abundant beta clonotypes from cord blood bore fewer insertions; memory repertoires lacked this pattern. Monozygotic twin pairs showed more out-of-frame TCR alpha sharing than models estimated.

Template switching supplied a universal primer site; unique molecular identifiers were carried on the cDNA. TCRdb processed the 5' RACE reads anew with MiXCR; each CDR3 protein has one entry. The table lists around 140,000 distinct CDR3 sequences, under 4.5% of them singletons, with 7% to 10% in the top ten. This clonotype has a count of ten or more. The antigen is not known. The CDR3 totals 15 residues. Germline trimming cut 6 bases from V and 5 bases from J; bases unmatched to any gene: 7. The clonotype originates from a man aged 18 to 30 in good health. Sequences were obtained from memory T cells sorted from blood. This sequence joins TRBV12-3 or TRBV12-4 and TRBJ2-4, with 10 bases that match TRBD1. In DNA, the CDR3 is TGTGCCAGCAGGAGGGGGACAGGGGTGGAAAACATTCAGTACTTC. This sequence encodes CASRRGTGVENIQYF.